This TCR beta chain was identified during a study of cytomegalovirus exposure and HLA in healthy donors. The PCR used 60 Vbeta and 13 Jbeta primers. In the authors' workflow: About 11 million of 75 million to 85 million unique TCR beta chains were shared, per a later count. Sequencing was performed with immunoSEQ multiplex PCR; in TCRdb, only in-frame clones are kept and a portion is missing. That table gives V, J and clone size, and the DNA gave D and trimming. The sample consists of about 130,000 clones, 76% of them appearing once. Points from the study as a whole: Previously analyzed data showed that most TCR beta V segments were productive at a frequency of about 90% or about 30%. The classifier was said to identify cytomegalovirus status with high specificity and sensitivity.

This clone occurred once. Its antigen is unknown. The germline V gene encodes CDR1 KGHSH and CDR2 LQKENI. Deletions cut 6 bases from V and 0 bases from J, with 6 bases between. The CDR3 spans 13 residues. This TCR came from a middle-aged man in good health and CMV-seronegative. Sequencing was carried out using PBMCs. The rearrangement uses TRBV18 and TRBJ1-5; the D is unclear. CDR3 nucleotides: TGTGCCAGCTCCCAGAATAGCAATCAGCCCCAGCATTTT. Protein sequence: CASSQNSNQPQHF.